The clone carrying this T cell receptor (beta chain) has a single count. Method: immunoSEQ multiplex PCR; TCRdb's copy keeps in-frame clones and lacks some. Here the sample spans 200,000 or so clones, around nine tenths being singletons. This specimen comes from a study of blood T cell repertoires in COVID-19. Trimming pared 1 base from V and 1 base from J, leaving 10 bases between. Germline V gene sequence: CDR1 SGHVS, CDR2 FNYEAQ. This CDR3 spans 15 amino acids. The chain combines TRBV7-6 with TRBJ1-1; D uncertain. The receptor's source is a man aged 55 to 70 with COVID-19, enrolled during active disease. The sample taken for sequencing was peripheral blood. The CDR3 sequence is CASSLGVSGNTEAFF. CDR3 nucleotides: TGTGCCAGCAGCTTAGGAGTCTCCGGGAACACTGAAGCTTTCTTT.